These 3 T cell receptor beta chains were sequenced from one sample in a study of blood T cell repertoires in COVID-19. Sequencing was performed with immunoSEQ multiplex PCR; in TCRdb, only in-frame clones are kept and a portion is missing. The table records 86,000 or so clones, about nine tenths of them present only once. Specimen: peripheral blood. The receptors were gathered from a woman in her forties or fifties in a cohort sampled during active COVID-19.

V and J are TRBV9 and TRBJ2-5, with D perhaps matching TRBD2 (6 bases). The CDR3 totals 14 residues. Trimming pared 1 base from V and 5 bases from J, leaving 12 bases between. Germline V gene data show CDR1 as SGDLS and CDR2 as YYNGEE. The DNA of the CDR3 is TGTGCCAGCAGCGTAAGGAGGGATACGGAGACCCAGTACTTC. This encodes CASSVRRDTETQYF.

V gene TRBV5-4 combines with J gene TRBJ2-7, with 7 bases lining up with TRBD2. Germline values: CDR1 SGHNT, CDR2 YYREEE (reference sequence). V was pared by 0 bases and J by 7 bases, with 1 base of the junction left unmatched. The CDR3 extends over 12 amino acids. The CDR3 region has the DNA TGTGCCAGCAGCTTGGAGGGAGGGGAGCAGTACTTC. Translated: CASSLEGGEQYF.

This chain connects TRBV5-1 to TRBJ2-5, with D perhaps TRBD2 (5 bases). This CDR3 spans 13 amino acids. The germline V gene encodes CDR1 SGHRS and CDR2 YFSETQ. Trimming stripped 0 bases from V and 7 bases from J, with 10 bases between. The CDR3 protein is CASSLGAEGTQYF. The CDR3 DNA reads as TGCGCCAGCAGCTTGGGCGCCGAGGGGACCCAGTACTTC. Supplemented by reference TRBV5-1 and TRBJ2-5, the full variable domain reads KAGVTQTPRYLIKTRGQQVTLSCSPISGHRSVSWYQQTPGQGLQFLFEYFSETQRNKGNFPGRFSGRQFSNSRSEMNVSTLELGDSALYLCASSLGAEGTQYFGPGTRLLVL.